This T cell receptor (beta chain) is from a study of T cells expressing NK-cell markers. Looked up from germline, CDR1 is SGHDT and CDR2 is YYEEEE. The CDR3 runs to 15 residues. For each CDR3 protein, TCRdb gives one entry from its re-call of the 5' RACE reads, without DNA. The sample table sets out several thousand distinct CDR3 sequences. The chain couples TRBV5-6 to TRBJ1-5; there is no DNA to check the TCRdb D call of TRBD1. The TCR was taken from a young man in good health. The material sequenced was blood T cells: a sorted CD56 or NKG2C T cell subset, CD4+ or CD8+ T cells, or bulk PBMC T cells (not recorded which). This chain's CDR3 is CASSLGQGGNQPQHF.